This TCR beta chain was recorded in a study of blood T cell repertoires in COVID-19. Methods used by the authors: Reference gene primers were amplified, and this amplification served to estimate nucleated cell counts. Assay used: immunoSEQ multiplex PCR; TCRdb lists only in-frame clones, some missing. D and trimming come from the DNA, and the V and J calls and clone size come from that table. The repertoire consists of almost 90,000 clones, with 90% occurring once and the leading ten covering 5% to 7%. J gave up 7 bases and V 2 bases, and 13 bases lay outside the gene matches. Germline-derived CDR1 and CDR2 are SGHVS and FQNEAQ. CDR3 length equals 18 residues.

The V gene is TRBV7-8, the J gene TRBJ2-2; 10 positions match TRBD1. This clonotype originated in a man younger than 30 with COVID-19, enrolled during active disease. Sequences were obtained from peripheral blood. The CDR3 region has the DNA TGTGCCAGCAGCTTACCCGCTATAAGACAGGGGGCGGACGGGGAGCTGTTTTTT. Protein sequence: CASSLPAIRQGADGELFF.